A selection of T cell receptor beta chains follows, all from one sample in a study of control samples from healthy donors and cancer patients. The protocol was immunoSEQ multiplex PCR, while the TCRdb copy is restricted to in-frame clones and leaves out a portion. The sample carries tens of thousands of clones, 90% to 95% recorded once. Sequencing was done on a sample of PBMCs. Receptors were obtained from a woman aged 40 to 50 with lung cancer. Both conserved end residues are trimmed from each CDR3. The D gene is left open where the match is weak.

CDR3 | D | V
ASSFGQAYYGYT | TRBD1 | TRBV5-4
ASSHETYTNYGYT | NA | TRBV3-1/TRBV3-2
ASSSRGASTDTQY | TRBD2 | TRBV7-3
AWRISGGSSYNEQF | TRBD2 | TRBV30
ASSEEKLF | NA | TRBV5-8
ASSVEGNTEAF | NA | TRBV9
ASMLLQGAEAF | TRBD1 | TRBV6-5
ASSSGTENTEAF | TRBD1 | TRBV18
ASSLVVLNEQF | NA | TRBV7-9
ASSYSIWGEDEKLF | NA | TRBV6-5
ASSLFRRVLRGRMNTEAF | NA | TRBV23-1
ASSLAT | NA | TRBV12-3/TRBV12-4
ASSQLPGGVPEAF | NA | TRBV3-1/TRBV3-2
ASSIQFGGAGGYT | NA | TRBV19
ASRHDRVATEAF | TRBD1 | TRBV19
ASRGGAGPSPLH | NA | TRBV6-5
ASSTPWGGAQETQY | NA | TRBV28
ATSAGSATGDTQY | NA | TRBV27
ASSLPGAGGYT | NA | TRBV7-8
ASSLETGELDSPLH | TRBD1 | TRBV5-1
ASSQGTSGVTGELF | TRBD2 | TRBV11-2
ASGLVQGWTEAF | NA | TRBV12-5
ARSLGAPHSYEQY | NA | TRBV5-3
ASSPDRFANYGYT | NA | TRBV27
ASSDGLLEQY | NA | TRBV18
ASSLVPGEYYEQY | NA | TRBV5-6
ASSRHRVEGANVLT | NA | TRBV4-1
ATPTSGAEQY | TRBD2 | TRBV7-9
ASSPTGQESYEQY | NA | TRBV18
ASSLRGNYGYT | NA | TRBV27
ASGQGAVSPLH | TRBD1 | TRBV12-5
ASSNTEAF | NA | TRBV19
ASSVGGWTEAF | NA | TRBV2
ASQKLGTEAF | NA | TRBV13
ASSFTDAHEAF | NA | TRBV12-3/TRBV12-4
ASSRALDNSPLH | NA | TRBV19
ASTLTGSPGELF | TRBD1 | TRBV6-5
ASSSGQVNEQF | TRBD1 | TRBV5-1
ASFFSETGELF | NA | TRBV2
ASSSEQAVSEAF | NA | TRBV5-5
ASSERQEAF | NA | TRBV2
ASSPRQGRST | TRBD1 | TRBV5-6
ASSPTSKADTQY | NA | TRBV7-2
ASSLSGGNNEQF | TRBD2 | TRBV13
ASSLQGNTEAF | NA | TRBV6-5
ASSLDQGTDTQY | NA | TRBV11-3
ASSDRGRDPSEF | NA | TRBV6-1
ASSGRGEDIQY | NA | TRBV2
ASSNRVATF | NA | TRBV18
ASNRAQGWDTEAF | NA | TRBV6-5